This entry describes one TCR beta chain. The antigen is unknown. The data stem from a study of vaccination effects on CD4 cells after COVID-19. As for the study in general: Two doses of BNT162b2 or mRNA-1273 vaccine were administered to participants.

TCRdb's copy holds only in-frame clones and misses some; the assay was immunoSEQ multiplex PCR. The sample holds about 73,000 clones, about four fifths seen once. The germline V gene has CDR1 SEHNR and CDR2 FQNEAQ (reference sequence). V lost 8 bases and J lost 3, with 4 bases in between. The CDR3 contains 10 residues. Before any sequencing was done, the ViraFEST assay used viral peptide pools to expand antigen-specific CD4+ T cells. CD4+ T cell isolation took place after less than 13 days of culture. Neither prior SARS-CoV-2 infection nor positive nucleocapsid antibodies were present in the vaccine recipients. Cultivation was performed at 1.5 million to 2.5 million PBMC per well with roughly 9.2 IU/ml IL-2 and 7.5 to 10 ug/ml peptides added.

This sequence was found in a human donor who received a COVID-19 vaccine. The genes are TRBV7-9 and TRBJ2-5; D gene unclear. Specimen: CD4+ T cells from PBMCs cultured with HCoV-NL63 spike peptides, collected before COVID-19 vaccination. The CDR3 spells CASGEETQYF. The DNA for the CDR3 is TGTGCCAGCGGTGAAGAGACCCAGTACTTC.